These T cell receptor beta chains were read from a single sample in a study of blood T cell repertoires in COVID-19. Clones were sequenced by immunoSEQ multiplex PCR, and TCRdb holds only the in-frame ones, with some missing. Counted here are about 150,000 clones, around 83% occurring once; the ten biggest clones make up over 10%. The sequencing sample was made of peripheral blood. The receptors were sampled from a man in his sixties or seventies who had recovered from COVID-19. Each CDR3 is given with its conserved first and last residue. The order of the fields is CDR3 protein, CDR3 DNA, V gene, J gene, D gene, clone size. A D gene is named only where the DNA matches it firmly. Part of the rows lack a size; the others show once, few, many or a class for expanded clones.

CDR3aa: CASSQVTGFRGIQYF
CDR3nt: TGCGCCAGCAGCCAAGTTACAGGGTTTAGGGGCATTCAGTACTTC
v_gene: TRBV4-3
j_gene: TRBJ2-4
d_gene: NA
abundance: NA

CDR3aa: CASSFRTSVTGELFF
CDR3nt: TGTGCCAGCAGTTTTCGGACTAGCGTCACCGGGGAGCTGTTTTTT
v_gene: TRBV28
j_gene: TRBJ2-2
d_gene: TRBD2
abundance: NA

CDR3aa: CASSQGTATNYGYTF
CDR3nt: TGTGCCAGCAGCCAGGGGACAGCTACCAACTATGGCTACACCTTC
v_gene: TRBV3-1/TRBV3-2
j_gene: TRBJ1-2
d_gene: TRBD1
abundance: NA

CDR3aa: CAWSPGGGNYEQYF
CDR3nt: TGTGCCTGGAGCCCCGGGGGAGGGAACTACGAGCAGTACTTC
v_gene: TRBV30
j_gene: TRBJ2-7
d_gene: TRBD2
abundance: NA

CDR3aa: CASSQDGLAGVLEFF
CDR3nt: TGTGCCAGCAGCCAAGATGGGCTAGCGGGAGTGTTAGAGTTCTTC
v_gene: TRBV3-1/TRBV3-2
j_gene: TRBJ2-1
d_gene: TRBD2
abundance: NA

CDR3aa: CASSLGTSGTYSYEQYF
CDR3nt: TGTGCCAGCAGCCTGGGGACTAGCGGGACCTACTCCTACGAGCAGTACTTC
v_gene: TRBV3-1/TRBV3-2
j_gene: TRBJ2-7
d_gene: TRBD2
abundance: NA

CDR3aa: CASSDRASGTNTGELFF
CDR3nt: TGTGCCAGCAGTGACAGGGCTAGCGGAACCAACACCGGGGAGCTGTTTTTT
v_gene: TRBV2
j_gene: TRBJ2-2
d_gene: TRBD2
abundance: NA

CDR3aa: CASSQDRVDNSPLHF
CDR3nt: TGCGCCAGCAGCCAGGACAGGGTTGACAATTCACCCCTCCACTTT
v_gene: TRBV5-1
j_gene: TRBJ1-6
d_gene: TRBD1
abundance: NA

CDR3aa: CASSLRDRGPTGELFF
CDR3nt: TGTGCCAGCAGCCTCCGGGACAGGGGACCCACCGGGGAGCTGTTTTTT
v_gene: TRBV5-4
j_gene: TRBJ2-2
d_gene: TRBD1
abundance: NA

CDR3aa: CASSPPDRLNEKLFF
CDR3nt: TGTGCCAGCAGCCCGCCGGACAGACTTAATGAAAAACTGTTTTTT
v_gene: TRBV7-9
j_gene: TRBJ1-4
d_gene: NA
abundance: NA

CDR3aa: CASSLEGGRTEAFF
CDR3nt: TGCGCCAGCAGCCTGGAGGGGGGGAGGACTGAAGCTTTCTTT
v_gene: TRBV4-1
j_gene: TRBJ1-1
d_gene: NA
abundance: once

CDR3aa: CASSLPSGGPRGTEKLFF
CDR3nt: TGTGCCAGTAGCCTCCCCAGCGGGGGCCCGAGAGGTACCGAAAAACTGTTTTTT
v_gene: TRBV19
j_gene: TRBJ1-4
d_gene: NA
abundance: NA

CDR3aa: CASSSGSITSSGELFF
CDR3nt: TGTGCCAGCTCATCCGGGTCCATAACTTCTAGCGGGGAGCTGTTTTTT
v_gene: TRBV18
j_gene: TRBJ2-2
d_gene: NA
abundance: few

CDR3aa: CASNRLANHEQFF
CDR3nt: TGTGCCAGCAACAGACTAGCTAACCATGAGCAGTTCTTC
v_gene: TRBV9
j_gene: TRBJ2-1
d_gene: TRBD2
abundance: NA

CDR3aa: CASSRGTDATNEKLFF
CDR3nt: TGCGCCAGCAGCCGGGGGACAGATGCAACTAATGAAAAACTGTTTTTT
v_gene: TRBV5-1
j_gene: TRBJ1-4
d_gene: TRBD1
abundance: NA

CDR3aa: CASSIEPSGSVNEQFF
CDR3nt: TGTGCCAGTAGTATAGAACCTAGCGGGAGTGTCAATGAGCAGTTCTTC
v_gene: TRBV19
j_gene: TRBJ2-1
d_gene: TRBD2
abundance: NA

CDR3aa: CASSPTGGNQPQHF
CDR3nt: TGCGCCAGTTCCCCGACAGGGGGCAATCAGCCCCAGCATTTT
v_gene: TRBV10-2
j_gene: TRBJ1-5
d_gene: TRBD1
abundance: NA

CDR3aa: CASSYAGDNSNQPQHF
CDR3nt: TGTGCCAGCAGTTACGCCGGGGATAATAGCAATCAGCCCCAGCATTTT
v_gene: TRBV6-2/TRBV6-3
j_gene: TRBJ1-5
d_gene: NA
abundance: NA

CDR3aa: CASSQDRAGGPEAFF
CDR3nt: TGCGCCAGCAGCCAAGATCGAGCGGGGGGGCCTGAAGCTTTCTTT
v_gene: TRBV4-3
j_gene: TRBJ1-1
d_gene: NA
abundance: NA